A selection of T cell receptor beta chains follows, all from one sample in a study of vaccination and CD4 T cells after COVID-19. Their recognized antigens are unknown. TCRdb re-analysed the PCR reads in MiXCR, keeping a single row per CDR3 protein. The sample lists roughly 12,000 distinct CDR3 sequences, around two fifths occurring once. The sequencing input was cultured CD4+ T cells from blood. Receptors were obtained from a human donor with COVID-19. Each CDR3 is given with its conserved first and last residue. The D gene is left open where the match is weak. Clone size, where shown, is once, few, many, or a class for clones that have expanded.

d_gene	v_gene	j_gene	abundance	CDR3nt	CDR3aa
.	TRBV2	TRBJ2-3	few	TGTGCCAGCACCCCCCGCTTGGGCAGCACAGATACGCAGTATTTT	CASTPRLGSTDTQYF
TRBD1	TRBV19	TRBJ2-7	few	TGTGCCAGTAGTACCCAGGGGGCCGGCTACGAGCAGTACTTC	CASSTQGAGYEQYF
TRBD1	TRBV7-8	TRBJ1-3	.	TGTGCCAGCAGCTTAGCTAGGCAGGGGGCCGGATCTGGAAACACCATATATTTT	CASSLARQGAGSGNTIYF
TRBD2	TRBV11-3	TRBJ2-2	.	TGTGCCAGCAGCTTAGAGCGGCTAGCGGGGGCGGTGAACACCGGGGAGCTGTTTTTT	CASSLERLAGAVNTGELFF
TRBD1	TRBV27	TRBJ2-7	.	TGTGCCAGCAGTACCGGACAGGGAAGGAACGAGCAGTACTTC	CASSTGQGRNEQYF
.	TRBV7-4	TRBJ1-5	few	TGTGCCAGCAGCTTTACCGGACACGGTGATTATAGCAATCAGCCCCAGCATTTT	CASSFTGHGDYSNQPQHF
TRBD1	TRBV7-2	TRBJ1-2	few	TGTGCCAGCAGCTTCATGGCAGGGGGTAACTATGGCTACACCTTC	CASSFMAGGNYGYTF
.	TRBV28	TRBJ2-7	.	TGTGCCAGCAGTTTGTCTAGGCGGGGCCGGATTTACGAGCAGTACTTC	CASSLSRRGRIYEQYF
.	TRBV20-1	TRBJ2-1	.	TGCAGTGCTGCCCCCCGCTACAATGAGCAGTTCTTC	CSAAPRYNEQFF
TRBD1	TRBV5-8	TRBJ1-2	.	TGTGCCAGCAGCTTCAGGACAGGGAGTGGTGGCTACACCTTC	CASSFRTGSGGYTF
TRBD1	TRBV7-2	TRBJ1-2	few	TGTGCCAGCAGCCCTGGGGACAGAGCTAACTATGGCTACACCTTC	CASSPGDRANYGYTF
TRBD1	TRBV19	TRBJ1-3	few	TGTGCCAGTAGTAAGGGACAGGGGACGTCTGGAAACACCATATATTTT	CASSKGQGTSGNTIYF
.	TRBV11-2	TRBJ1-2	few	TGTGCCAGCAGCTTATTCGGCCCGGCAGGCTACACCTTC	CASSLFGPAGYTF
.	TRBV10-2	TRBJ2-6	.	TGCGCCAGCAGTGATGTCACCTCTGGGGCCAACGTCCTGACTTTC	CASSDVTSGANVLTF
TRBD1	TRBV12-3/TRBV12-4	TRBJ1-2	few	TGTGCCAGCAGAAAGACAGGGAGCCATGGCTACACCTTC	CASRKTGSHGYTF
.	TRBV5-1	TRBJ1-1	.	TGCGCCAGCAGCCGACAAATGAACACTGAAGCTTTCTTT	CASSRQMNTEAFF
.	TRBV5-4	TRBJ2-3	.	TGTGCCAGCAGCTTGACATCAGGATACACAGATACGCAGTATTTT	CASSLTSGYTDTQYF
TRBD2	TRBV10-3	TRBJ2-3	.	TGTGCCATCAGTGAGTTAAGTACTAGCGGGGCCCCCACAGATACGCAGTATTTT	CAISELSTSGAPTDTQYF
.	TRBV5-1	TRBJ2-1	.	TGCGCCAGCAGTAAGGACAGCTCCTACAATGAGCAGTTCTTC	CASSKDSSYNEQFF
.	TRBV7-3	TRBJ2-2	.	TGTGCCAGCAGGCCTGAAACGCGAAACACCGGGGAGCTGTTTTTT	CASRPETRNTGELFF
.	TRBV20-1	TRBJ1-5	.	TGCAGTGCTAGAACGGGTAAGCAGCCCCAGCATTTT	CSARTGKQPQHF
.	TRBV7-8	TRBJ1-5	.	TGTGCCAGCAGCTTGGCAGGGAACTCCAATCAGCCCCAGCATTTT	CASSLAGNSNQPQHF
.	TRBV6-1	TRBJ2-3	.	TGTGCCAGCCAATTGGACCTTAGGGATACGCAGTATTTT	CASQLDLRDTQYF
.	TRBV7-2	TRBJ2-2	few	TGTGCCAGCAGCACCTACTCAGCCGGGGAGCTGTTTTTT	CASSTYSAGELFF
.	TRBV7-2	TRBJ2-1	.	TGTGCCAGCAGCAATAGTCCCAGGCTCTCCTACAATGAGCAGTTCTTC	CASSNSPRLSYNEQFF
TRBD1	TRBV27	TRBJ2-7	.	TGTGCCAGCGTCGGGACAGGGGGTAACTACGAGCAGTACTTC	CASVGTGGNYEQYF
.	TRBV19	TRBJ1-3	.	TGTGCCAGTACTGCCAGGGTCTCTGGAAACACCATATATTTT	CASTARVSGNTIYF
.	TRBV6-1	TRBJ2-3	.	TGTGCCAGCAGTACCCGGTCGGAGCTGCAGTATTTT	CASSTRSELQYF
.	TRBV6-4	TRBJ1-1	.	TGTGCCAGCAGTGGAAGAGAAGGAAGCACTGAAGCTTTCTTT	CASSGREGSTEAFF
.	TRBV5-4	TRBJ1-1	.	TGTGCCAGCAGCGCCGGGCTTACAGGGTTTGGAGGGAACACTGAAGCTTTCTTT	CASSAGLTGFGGNTEAFF
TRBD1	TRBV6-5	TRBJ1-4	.	TGTGCCAGCAGCTACAGGGGAGTTAATGAAAAACTGTTTTTT	CASSYRGVNEKLFF
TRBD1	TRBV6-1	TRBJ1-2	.	TGTGCCAGCAGTGGCGGGAGACAGGGTAACTATGGCTACACCTTC	CASSGGRQGNYGYTF
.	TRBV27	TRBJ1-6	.	TGTGCCACCCGAAGCTCCTATAATTCACCCCTCCACTTT	CATRSSYNSPLHF
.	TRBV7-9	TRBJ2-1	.	TGTGCCAGCAGCCCCCGGGACCCCCGTACTGAGCAGTTCTTC	CASSPRDPRTEQFF
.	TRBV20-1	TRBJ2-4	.	TGCAGTGCTAGAGGGACAGAGATAGCCAAAAACATTCAGTACTTC	CSARGTEIAKNIQYF
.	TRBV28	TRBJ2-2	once	TGTGCCAGCAGCAACACGAACACCGGGGAGCTGTTTTTT	CASSNTNTGELFF
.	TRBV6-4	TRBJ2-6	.	TGTGCCAGCAGTCCGGGCCCCGGGGCCAACGTCCTGACTTTC	CASSPGPGANVLTF
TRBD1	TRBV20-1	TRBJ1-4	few	TGCAGTGCTAGTCTTTTGGGACAGGGATCTAATGAAAAACTGTTTTTT	CSASLLGQGSNEKLFF
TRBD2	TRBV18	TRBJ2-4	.	TGTGCCAGCTCCCCGGCGAAAGGGCGGCGGGAGGACATTCAGTACTTC	CASSPAKGRREDIQYF
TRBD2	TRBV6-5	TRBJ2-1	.	TGTGCCAGCAGTTACTTAGTTAGCGGGGGGTACAATGAGCAGTTCTTC	CASSYLVSGGYNEQFF
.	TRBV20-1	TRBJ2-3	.	TGCAGTGCGGCGACTAGAACACAAACCACAGATACGCAGTATTTT	CSAATRTQTTDTQYF
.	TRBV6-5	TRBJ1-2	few	TGTGCCAGCAGTTCCGGACAGACCGGCTACACCTTC	CASSSGQTGYTF
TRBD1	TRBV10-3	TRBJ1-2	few	TGTGCCATCAGTGAGCGCGGACAGGGGGCTGTTGGCGGCTACACCTTC	CAISERGQGAVGGYTF
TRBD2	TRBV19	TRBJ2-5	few	TGTGCCAGCAATAGCGGGGGGGCTGGAGAGACCCAGTACTTC	CASNSGGAGETQYF
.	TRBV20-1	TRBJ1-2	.	TGCAGTGCTCCTTCCGAGGCGTCAGTGTCCTATGGCTACACCTTC	CSAPSEASVSYGYTF
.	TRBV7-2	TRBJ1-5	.	TGTGCCAGCAGCTTAGGGAGGGTTAAGAGTCAGCCCCAGCATTTT	CASSLGRVKSQPQHF
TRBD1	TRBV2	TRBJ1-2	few	TGTGCCAGCAGGGGACAGGGGGCAGGAGGCTACACCTTC	CASRGQGAGGYTF
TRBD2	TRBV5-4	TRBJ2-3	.	TGTGCCAGCAGCTCGCGGGGGAGCACAGATACGCAGTATTTT	CASSSRGSTDTQYF
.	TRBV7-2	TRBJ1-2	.	TGTGCCAGCAGCTTCCACCTTATACCTGGGCCTGGCTACACCTTC	CASSFHLIPGPGYTF
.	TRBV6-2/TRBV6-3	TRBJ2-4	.	TGTGCCAGCAGTCCGGAGGGCGGCACCCTAGCCAAAAACATTCAGTACTTC	CASSPEGGTLAKNIQYF
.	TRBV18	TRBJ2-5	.	TGTGCCAGCTCACCTCCACTGGGCAGGGCCAGGGAGACCCAGTACTTC	CASSPPLGRARETQYF
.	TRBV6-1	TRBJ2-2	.	TGTGCCAGCGGCGGGACAAAGAACACCGGGGAGCTGTTTTTT	CASGGTKNTGELFF
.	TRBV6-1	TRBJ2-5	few	TGTGCCAGCATGGTTGGGGGGCAAGAGACCCAGTACTTC	CASMVGGQETQYF
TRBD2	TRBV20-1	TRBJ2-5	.	TGCAGTGCTGGCTCGGGGACTAGCGGGGGGCGAGAGACCCAGTACTTC	CSAGSGTSGGRETQYF
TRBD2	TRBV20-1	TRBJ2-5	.	TGCAGTGCTTCAAGGACTAGCGGAGGCGAGACCCAGTACTTC	CSASRTSGGETQYF
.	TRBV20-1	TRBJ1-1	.	TGCAGTGCTAGAGATATCGGGGTAAAGAACACTGAAGCTTTCTTT	CSARDIGVKNTEAFF
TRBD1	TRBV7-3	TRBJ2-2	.	TGTGCCAGCAGCCAGGACAGGGTGGACACCGGGGAGCTGTTTTTT	CASSQDRVDTGELFF
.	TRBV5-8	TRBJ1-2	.	TGTGCCAGCAGCCCAGGGTCTGGCTACACCTTC	CASSPGSGYTF
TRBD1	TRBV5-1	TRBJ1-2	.	TGCGCCAGCAGGGAAGGACAGGGGGGAGGCTACACCTTC	CASREGQGGGYTF
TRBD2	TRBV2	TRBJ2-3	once	TGTGCCAGCGGAAAAACTAGCGGGTCCTCAGATACGCAGTATTTT	CASGKTSGSSDTQYF